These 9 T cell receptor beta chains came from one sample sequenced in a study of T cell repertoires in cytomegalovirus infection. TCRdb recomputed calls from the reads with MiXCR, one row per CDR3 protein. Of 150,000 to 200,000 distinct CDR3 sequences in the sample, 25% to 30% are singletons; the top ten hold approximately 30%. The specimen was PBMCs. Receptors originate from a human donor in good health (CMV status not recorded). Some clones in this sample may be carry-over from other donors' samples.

Written as DNA, the CDR3 is TGCAGTGCTTTTCGACAGAATAGCAATCAGCCCCAGCATTTT. As protein: CSAFRQNSNQPQHF. The rearrangement joins TRBV20-1 to TRBJ1-5, with D perhaps TRBD1 (5 bases). The CDR3 loop spans 14 amino acids. Germline V gene data show CDR1 as DFQATT and CDR2 as SNEGSKA (reference sequence). V was cut by 5 bases and J by 0 bases, with 11 bases left in between.

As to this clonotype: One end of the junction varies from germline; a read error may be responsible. CDR3 amino acids: CGSRASNQPQHF. CDR3 in DNA: TGCGGATCCAGGGCGTCTAATCAGCCCCAGCATTTT. This chain connects TRBV12-5 to TRBJ1-5, with a possible D match to TRBD1 (5 bases). Germline CDR1 LGHNT, CDR2 FRNRAP. This CDR3 region has 12 residues.

CDR3 coding DNA: TGTGCCAGTAGTATAAGCCCGGGCGGAGAGCAGTTCTTC. Its translation: CASSISPGGEQFF. This sequence joins TRBV19 and TRBJ2-1; no definite D call. Germline V CDR1 and CDR2: LNHDA, SQIVND (reference sequence). The CDR3 contains 13 residues. Between the trimmed V and J ends, which lost 2 bases and 10 bases, there was a span of 12 bases.

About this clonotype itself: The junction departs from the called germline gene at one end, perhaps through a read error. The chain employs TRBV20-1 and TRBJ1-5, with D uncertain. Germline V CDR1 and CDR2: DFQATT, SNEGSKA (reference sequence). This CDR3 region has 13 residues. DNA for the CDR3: TGCAGTGCTAGAGATGCAGGCAATCAGCCCCGGCATTTT. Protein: CSARDAGNQPRHF.

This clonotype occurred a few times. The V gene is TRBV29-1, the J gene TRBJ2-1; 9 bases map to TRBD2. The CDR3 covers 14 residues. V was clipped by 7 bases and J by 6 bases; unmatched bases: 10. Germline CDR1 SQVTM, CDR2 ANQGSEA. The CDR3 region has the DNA TGCAGCGCTCAAGTTGCGGGGGGGCGCAATGAGCAGTTCTTC. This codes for CSAQVAGGRNEQFF.

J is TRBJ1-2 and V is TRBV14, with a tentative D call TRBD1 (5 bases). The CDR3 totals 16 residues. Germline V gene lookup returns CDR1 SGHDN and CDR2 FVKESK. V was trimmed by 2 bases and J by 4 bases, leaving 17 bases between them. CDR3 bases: TGTGCCAGCAGCCAAATCAGCGGGGCCTCCGCCTATGGCTACACCTTC. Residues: CASSQISGASAYGYTF.

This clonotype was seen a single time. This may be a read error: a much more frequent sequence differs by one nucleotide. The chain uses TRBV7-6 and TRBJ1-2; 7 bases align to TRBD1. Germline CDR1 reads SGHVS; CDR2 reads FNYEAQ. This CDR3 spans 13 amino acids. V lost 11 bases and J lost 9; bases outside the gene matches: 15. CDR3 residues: CAVSTGQRMSYTF. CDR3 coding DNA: TGTGCCGTCAGTACGGGACAGCGAATGAGCTACACCTTC.

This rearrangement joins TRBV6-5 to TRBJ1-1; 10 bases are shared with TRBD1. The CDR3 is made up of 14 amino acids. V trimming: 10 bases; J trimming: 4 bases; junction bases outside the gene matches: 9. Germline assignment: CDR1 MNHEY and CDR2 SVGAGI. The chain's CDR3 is CAIQGTGEGTEAFF. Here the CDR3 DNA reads TGTGCCATACAAGGGACAGGGGAGGGCACTGAAGCTTTCTTT.

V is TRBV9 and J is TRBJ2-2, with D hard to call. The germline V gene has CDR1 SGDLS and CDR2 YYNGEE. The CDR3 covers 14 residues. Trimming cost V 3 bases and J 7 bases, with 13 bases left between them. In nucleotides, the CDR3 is TGTGCCAGCAGCGCCCCCTATCCGGACGGGGAGCTGTTTTTT. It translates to CASSAPYPDGELFF.